Listed below are T cell receptor beta chains from one sample, sequenced in a study of T cell responses to AZD1222 COVID-19 vaccine. Clones were sequenced by immunoSEQ multiplex PCR, and TCRdb holds only the in-frame ones, with some missing. Of 90,000 to 150,000 clones listed, around nine tenths are singletons. Source: peripheral blood, taken on day 0 of AZD1222 vaccination. These receptors were obtained from an adult in good health. The CDR3 runs from the conserved cysteine through the conserved F or W. Each record gives: J gene, clone size, D gene, V gene, CDR3 protein, CDR3 DNA. D genes are given only for firm matches. The size field is filled for only some rows; it gives once, few, many or a size class.

TRBJ2-1	NA	NA	TRBV6-5	CASSYQRSPYNEQFF	TGTGCCAGCAGTTACCAAAGAAGCCCCTACAATGAGCAGTTCTTC
TRBJ2-7	NA	TRBD2	TRBV19	CASSVTSDYEQYF	TGTGCCAGTAGTGTAACTAGCGACTACGAGCAGTACTTC
TRBJ1-5	NA	NA	TRBV6-5	CASGGRGQPQHF	TGTGCCAGCGGGGGCAGAGGTCAGCCCCAGCATTTT
TRBJ2-5	NA	NA	TRBV5-1	CASRAGTIGETQYF	TGCGCCAGCAGAGCAGGGACCATCGGGGAGACCCAGTACTTC
TRBJ1-5	NA	NA	TRBV2	CASSDNFGQPQHF	TGTGCCAGCAGTGACAATTTCGGTCAGCCCCAGCATTTT
TRBJ1-5	NA	NA	TRBV5-1	CASGPGLEGEPQHF	TGCGCCAGCGGACCGGGACTCGAAGGCGAGCCCCAGCATTTT
TRBJ1-4	few	NA	TRBV30	CAWNQDREKLFF	TGTGCCTGGAATCAAGACAGGGAAAAACTGTTTTTT
TRBJ1-2	NA	TRBD1	TRBV12-3/TRBV12-4	CASNMGQNYGYTF	TGTGCCAGCAACATGGGACAGAACTATGGCTACACCTTC
TRBJ1-1	NA	NA	TRBV18	CASSPVTANTEAFF	TGTGCCAGCTCACCGGTGACAGCCAACACTGAAGCTTTCTTT
TRBJ2-1	NA	NA	TRBV7-9	CASSWSGSEQFF	TGTGCCAGCAGCTGGAGCGGAAGTGAGCAGTTCTTC
TRBJ2-1	NA	NA	TRBV5-1	CASSFIRNNEQFF	TGCGCCAGCAGCTTCATCAGGAACAATGAGCAGTTCTTC
TRBJ2-5	NA	NA	TRBV5-4	CASRPGIQETQYF	TGTGCCAGCCGCCCAGGGATCCAAGAGACCCAGTACTTC
TRBJ2-2	NA	TRBD2	TRBV3-1/TRBV3-2	CASSQPGLAGPVGELFF	TGTGCCAGCAGCCAACCGGGACTAGCGGGACCCGTGGGGGAGCTGTTTTTT
TRBJ2-7	NA	TRBD1	TRBV11-3	CASSLGQGAEYEQYF	TGTGCCAGCAGCTTAGGGCAGGGGGCGGAATACGAGCAGTACTTC
TRBJ2-1	NA	NA	TRBV5-8	CASSGNYNEQFF	TGTGCCAGCAGTGGAAACTACAATGAGCAGTTCTTC
TRBJ2-5	NA	NA	TRBV14	CASSQDFLVETQYF	TGTGCCAGCAGCCAAGATTTCCTAGTAGAGACCCAGTACTTC
TRBJ2-3	few	TRBD2	TRBV7-9	CASSLGLAGDEDTQYF	TGTGCCAGCAGCTTAGGACTAGCGGGAGACGAAGATACGCAGTATTTT
TRBJ2-3	NA	TRBD2	TRBV5-1	CASGIWSGRDTQYF	TGCGCCAGCGGTATTTGGAGCGGGAGAGATACGCAGTATTTT
TRBJ2-5	NA	TRBD2	TRBV29-1	CSSDGGVGLETQYF	TGCAGCTCCGACGGGGGGGTTGGTTTGGAGACCCAGTACTTC
TRBJ2-2	NA	NA	TRBV29-1	CSVMTGELFF	TGCAGCGTAATGACCGGGGAGCTGTTTTTT
TRBJ1-1	NA	NA	TRBV27	CASSWGLRTEAFF	TGTGCCAGCAGTTGGGGGCTGCGGACTGAAGCTTTCTTT
TRBJ2-2	NA	TRBD1	TRBV24-1	CATKADRESGELFF	TGTGCCACCAAGGCGGACAGGGAGTCCGGGGAGCTGTTTTTT
TRBJ1-2	once	NA	TRBV3-1/TRBV3-2	CASSQDRAQGHYGYTF	TGTGCCAGCAGCCAAGATCGGGCACAAGGACACTATGGCTACACCTTC
TRBJ2-3	NA	TRBD1	TRBV27	CASTDPDRVTDTQYF	TGTGCCAGCACTGACCCGGACAGGGTCACAGATACGCAGTATTTT
TRBJ2-1	NA	NA	TRBV3-1/TRBV3-2	CASSQGVALYNEQFF	TGTGCCAGCAGCCAAGGAGTTGCGTTATACAATGAGCAGTTCTTC
TRBJ2-2	NA	NA	TRBV4-1	CATSRPGTGELFF	TGCGCCACCTCGCGACCGGGCACCGGGGAGCTGTTTTTT
TRBJ1-3	NA	NA	TRBV7-9	CASSLAAPGNTIYF	TGTGCCAGCAGCTTAGCAGCGCCTGGAAACACCATATATTTT
TRBJ2-7	NA	NA	TRBV28	CASSLYGSAKDYEQYF	TGTGCCAGCAGTTTATATGGGAGCGCTAAGGACTACGAGCAGTACTTC
TRBJ1-6	NA	NA	TRBV20-1	CSASTGWPGNSPLHF	TGCAGTGCTAGTACAGGGTGGCCGGGGAATTCACCCCTCCACTTT
TRBJ1-2	once	NA	TRBV28	CASSFDRLRYGYTF	TGTGCCAGCAGTTTTGACAGGCTGCGCTATGGCTACACCTTC